The clone carrying this T cell receptor beta chain appeared a single time. As yet, its antigen is unknown. The data were obtained in a study of cytomegalovirus exposure and HLA in healthy donors. Study information: Earlier results showed 90 million to 120 million unique TCR beta sequences derived from approximately 170 million T cells. Study-level points and caveats: Most of the CMV-associated TCR beta chains (in a later analysis) appeared to be HLA-restricted. In vitro confirmation showed a few CMV-associated chains to be CMV antigen specific.

Amplification used 60 Vbeta primers and 13 Jbeta primers. Clones were read by immunoSEQ multiplex PCR, and TCRdb kept only the in-frame ones, dropping some. The table records more than 80,000 clones, 65% to 75% of them present only once. V gave up 4 bases and J gave up 4 bases; unmatched junction bases: 3. The CDR3 is made up of 13 amino acids. Germline V gene data show CDR1 as SNHLY and CDR2 as FYNNEI. This TCR was sampled from a man aged 55 to 69 in good health and CMV-seronegative. What was sequenced was PBMCs. The chain is built from TRBV2 and TRBJ2-5, with 7 bases aligning to TRBD2. CDR3 residues: CASSGGRAETQYF. Written as DNA, the CDR3 is TGTGCCAGCAGTGGGGGGAGGGCAGAGACCCAGTACTTC.